This TCR beta chain came from a study of radiotherapy plus CTLA-4 blockade in lung cancer. About the study: Patients showed objective responses in 18% of cases, and disease control was achieved by over 25%.

The germline gives CDR1 SGDLS, CDR2 YYNGEE. V gave up 0 bases and J gave up 4 bases, with 8 bases separating them. The CDR3 loop spans 14 amino acids. The protocol was immunoSEQ multiplex PCR, while the TCRdb copy is restricted to in-frame clones and leaves out a portion. The sample holds some 120,000 clones, 81% seen once. Material: peripheral blood, obtained from a patient treated with radiotherapy plus ipilimumab. V and J are TRBV9 and TRBJ2-1; D is ambiguous. This TCR was recovered from a human donor with non-small cell lung cancer that progressed on radiotherapy plus ipilimumab. Some clones in this sample may be carry-over from other donors' samples. This CDR3 is CASSVATRYNEQFF. CDR3 DNA sequence: TGTGCCAGCAGCGTAGCTACTCGGTACAATGAGCAGTTCTTC.